A single sample is the source of the 24 T cell receptor beta chains below, sequenced in a study of cytomegalovirus exposure and HLA in healthy donors. PCR was performed using 60 Vbeta and 13 Jbeta primers. Clones were read by immunoSEQ multiplex PCR, and TCRdb kept only the in-frame ones, dropping some. The profile covers tens of thousands of clones, with about 67% appearing a single time and 6.3% taken by the ten largest. The sequenced sample was PBMCs. The receptors come from a man under 40 in good health and CMV-seronegative.

This sequence joins TRBV10-2 and TRBJ2-1; weak D call: TRBD2 (7 bases). There are 15 residues in the CDR3. In germline, CDR1 is WSHSY, CDR2 SAAADI. Deletions cut 6 bases from V and 7 bases from J, with 19 bases between. CDR3 nucleotide sequence: TGCGCCAGCAGGGGCGTACAGGGAGGGAGGAATGAGCAGTTCTTC. Translating gives CASRGVQGGRNEQFF.

This clone was detected only a few times. This chain uses TRBV5-1 with TRBJ1-1; D might be TRBD1 (6 bases). The V and J ends lost 1 base and 0 bases respectively, with 13 bases between them. The CDR3 contains 16 residues. Germline values: CDR1 SGHRS, CDR2 YFSETQ. CDR3 in DNA: TGCGCCAGCAGCTTGTTAGGGGGGGACATGAACACTGAAGCTTTCTTT. Encoded protein: CASSLLGGDMNTEAFF.

The chain joins TRBV27 to TRBJ1-5; D possibly corresponds to TRBD1 (5 bases). Germline V CDR1 and CDR2: MNHEY, SMNVEV (reference sequence). Trimming left V 3 bases short and J 4 bases short, with 13 bases between. The CDR3 runs 15 residues. The DNA of the CDR3 is TGTGCCAGCAGTTTGGGGGGATGGGGAAATCAGCCCCAGCATTTT. Translated, it gives CASSLGGWGNQPQHF.

This chain links TRBV29-1 with TRBJ2-1; 8 nucleotides line up with TRBD2. V lost 4 bases to trimming and J lost 7 bases; unmatched junction nucleotides: 12. Germline-derived CDR1 and CDR2 are SQVTM and ANQGSEA. This CDR3 has 15 amino acids. The CDR3 coding sequence is TGCAGCGTTGTAGGTCCAGCGGGAGATCGGAATGAGCAGTTCTTC. Translation: CSVVGPAGDRNEQFF.

The chain combines TRBV6-5 with TRBJ2-7; D is perhaps TRBD2 (5 bases). There are 15 residues in the CDR3. Per the germline V gene, CDR1 is MNHEY and CDR2 is SVGAGI. The ends were cut back, 6 bases at V and 6 bases at J, with 21 bases in the middle. The CDR3 reads CASSLTQDSYFEQYF. The DNA for the CDR3 is TGTGCCAGCAGCCTCACCCAGGACTCCTACTTCGAGCAGTACTTC.

This clone occurred once. The chain couples TRBV6-1 to TRBJ1-5; a possible D gene is TRBD1 (6 bases). Between the trimmed V and J ends, which lost 8 bases and 4 bases, there was a span of 18 bases. The germline V gene has CDR1 MNHNS and CDR2 SASEGT. The CDR3 is 15 residues long. In DNA, the CDR3 is TGTGCCAGCTCGATTGGCAGGGGTTATAATCAGCCCCAGCATTTT. Protein product: CASSIGRGYNQPQHF.

The V and J genes are TRBV5-1 and TRBJ2-7; D is possibly TRBD2 (5 bases). Trimming shortened V by 4 bases and J by 4 bases, and 21 bases separated the two germline ends. The germline V gene encodes CDR1 SGHRS and CDR2 YFSETQ. This CDR3 contains 16 residues. CDR3 DNA sequence: TGCGCCAGCAGCCCCTCCTGGGAGTCCCAGAGGTACGAGCAGTACTTC. Translation gives CASSPSWESQRYEQYF.

The J gene is TRBJ1-3, the V gene TRBV4-1; weak D call: TRBD1 (6 bases). The CDR3 spans 15 residues. CDR1 is MGHRA and CDR2 is YSYEKL in the germline V gene. V lost 4 bases and J lost 6, with 16 bases in between. The CDR3 DNA follows: TGCGCCAGCAGCCGGAAACAGGGTCAAGAAAACACCATATATTTT. Its translation is CASSRKQGQENTIYF.

The V gene is TRBV20-1, the J gene TRBJ2-1, with D unresolved. Germline lookup yields CDR1 DFQATT and CDR2 SNEGSKA (reference sequence). There are 11 residues in the CDR3. Between the trimmed V and J ends, which lost 3 bases and 4 bases, there was a span of 4 bases. The CDR3 region is CSASLYNEQFF. CDR3 DNA sequence: TGCAGTGCTAGTCTTTACAATGAGCAGTTCTTC.

The chain employs TRBV7-8 and TRBJ2-5; TRBD2 matches at 14 bases. The J call could be wrong; TRBJ2-7 is a better fit for the DNA end. The CDR3 contains 16 residues. The V gene's germline CDR1 is SGHVS and CDR2 FQNEAQ. This CDR3 is CASSLTSGGAIREQYF. CDR3 DNA sequence: TGTGCCAGCAGCTTGACTAGCGGGGGGGCCATACGCGAGCAGTACTTC.

The rearrangement joins TRBV7-8 to TRBJ1-1; 9 nucleotides agree with TRBD1. CDR1 and CDR2 (germline): SGHVS, FQNEAQ. The V segment lost 5 bases and the J segment 4 bases; nucleotides outside the gene matches: 8. This CDR3 comprises 15 residues. For the CDR3, the DNA is TGTGCCAGCAGCCTAGAGGGACAGGGAGGCACTGAAGCTTTCTTT. This encodes CASSLEGQGGTEAFF.

This clone is medium-sized. At the DNA level, this CDR3 is encoded by other sequences in the same sample as well. The chain links TRBV6-6 to TRBJ1-1; possibly TRBD1 for D (6 bases). The CDR3 runs 13 residues. The germline gives CDR1 MNHNY, CDR2 SVGAGI (reference sequence). Trimming removed 8 bases at V and 1 base at J, with 11 bases between. CDR3 sequence reads: CASSEGQNTEAFF. CDR3 nucleotide sequence: TGTGCCAGCTCTGAGGGACAGAACACTGAAGCTTTCTTT.

This chain joins TRBV10-3 and TRBJ2-4; TRBD1 might be the D (8 bases). Germline loops: CDR1 ENHRY, CDR2 SYGVKD. The V end was cut by 4 bases, the J end by 7 bases, with 17 bases between. This CDR3 has 15 amino acids. This chain's CDR3 is CAISAATGGENIQYF. CDR3 DNA: TGTGCCATCAGTGCGGCTACAGGGGGGGAGAACATTCAGTACTTC.

The chain combines TRBV7-2 with TRBJ1-1; D ambiguous. The germline CDR1 and CDR2 sequences are SGHTA and FQGNSA. V lost 2 bases, J lost 1 base, and 11 bases lay in between. The CDR3 length is 15 residues. CDR3 protein: CASSLRGSGNTEAFF. CDR3 in DNA: TGTGCCAGCAGCTTAAGAGGGTCGGGGAACACTGAAGCTTTCTTT.

The chain recombines TRBV7-2 with TRBJ2-6; D uncertain. This CDR3 contains 17 residues. Per germline, CDR1 SGHTA and CDR2 FQGNSA. Trimming stripped 4 bases from V and 2 bases from J, with 15 bases between. CDR3 loop: CASSSRGREAGANVLTF. DNA of the CDR3: TGTGCCAGCAGCTCGAGAGGCCGCGAGGCTGGGGCCAACGTCCTGACTTTC.

This clone was observed a few times. V is TRBV2 and J is TRBJ2-7; 7 nucleotides line up with TRBD2. V shed 5 bases and J 0 bases; nucleotides not matched to a gene: 13. CDR1 is SNHLY, CDR2 FYNNEI, per germline. The CDR3 totals 17 residues. This CDR3 is CASSLGRVGGGSYEQYF. The DNA of the CDR3 is TGTGCCAGCAGTCTGGGACGTGTCGGCGGGGGCTCCTACGAGCAGTACTTC. Together with reference TRBV2 and TRBJ2-7, the CDR3 gives the full variable domain: EPEVTQTPSHQVTQMGQEVILRCVPISNHLYFYWYRQILGQKVEFLVSFYNNEISEKSEIFDDQFSVERPDGSNFTLKIRSTKLEDSAMYFCASSLGRVGGGSYEQYFGPGTRLTVT.

This clone is a singleton in its sample. This sequence joins TRBV7-9 and TRBJ1-2; no firm D call. Germline CDR1 is SEHNR and CDR2 is FQNEAQ (reference sequence). This CDR3 has 13 residues. Trimming removed 1 base from V and 3 bases from J, with 6 bases in between. CDR3 coding DNA: TGTGCCAGCAGCTTAGAAGAGTACTATGGCTACACCTTC. This sequence encodes CASSLEEYYGYTF.

The chain carries TRBV10-3 and TRBJ2-2, with 9 bases identical to TRBD2. The V and J ends lost 2 bases and 7 bases, in that order; junction bases with no gene match: 8. Germline CDR1 reads ENHRY; CDR2 reads SYGVKD. CDR3 length: 16 residues. In DNA form, the CDR3 reads TGTGCCATCAGTGAGCCTAGCGGGGCTGTCTTCGGGGAGCTGTTTTTT. It is translated as CAISEPSGAVFGELFF.

V gene TRBV6-5 combines with J gene TRBJ2-7; 11 bases map to TRBD1. Unmatched junction bases numbered 4, after V lost 2 bases and J lost 4 bases. The CDR3 length is 15 residues. CDR1 and CDR2 from the germline V gene are MNHEY and SVGAGI. The CDR3 bases are TGTGCCAGCAGTTACAGGGGGACAGGGGGATACGAGCAGTACTTC. Protein product: CASSYRGTGGYEQYF.

The chain links TRBV7-8 to TRBJ2-7, with 11 positions matching TRBD2. Germline-derived CDR1 and CDR2 are SGHVS and FQNEAQ. The CDR3 is 15 amino acids. The ends lost 2 bases at V and 4 bases at J; junction bases unmatched: 4. The CDR3 sequence: CASSLTSGSSYEQYF. Here the CDR3 DNA reads TGTGCCAGCAGCTTAACTAGCGGGAGCTCTTACGAGCAGTACTTC. The full variable domain, with the rest looked up from reference TRBV7-8 and TRBJ2-7, is GAGVSQSPRYKVAKRGQDVALRCDPISGHVSLFWYQQALGQGPEFLTYFQNEAQLDKSGLPSDRFFAERPEGSVSTLKIQRTQQEDSAVYLCASSLTSGSSYEQYFGPGTRLTVT.

This sequence joins TRBV5-1 and TRBJ1-1; no clear D gene. CDR3 length equals 10 residues. The V end was cut by 4 bases, the J end by 11 bases, with 9 bases between. The germline CDR1 and CDR2 sequences are SGHRS and YFSETQ. The CDR3 protein is CASSLERAFF. The CDR3 coding sequence is TGCGCCAGCAGCCTGGAGAGGGCTTTCTTT.

The chain links TRBV4-1 to TRBJ1-4; D might be TRBD1 (6 bases). Trimming removed 4 bases at V and 2 bases at J, with 14 bases between. CDR1 is MGHRA and CDR2 is YSYEKL in the germline V gene. CDR3 length: 16 amino acids. CDR3 coding DNA: TGCGCCAGCAGCCCGACCCAACAGGGCACTAATGAAAAACTGTTTTTT. Protein: CASSPTQQGTNEKLFF.

This chain's CDR3 is CASSLSGSTSGRWEQYF. DNA of the CDR3: TGTGCCAGCAGCTTAAGCGGGTCGACTAGCGGGAGATGGGAGCAGTACTTC. J is TRBJ2-7 and V is TRBV11-2, with TRBD2 matching over 12 bases. V lost 2 bases, J lost 7 bases, and 12 bases stayed unmatched. Germline loops: CDR1 SGHAT, CDR2 FQNNGV. CDR3 size: 17 residues.

This clone has a handful of counts. This chain uses TRBV5-1 with TRBJ2-5; D gene ambiguous. V was cut by 0 bases and J by 2 bases, with 5 bases left in between. The CDR3 extends over 13 amino acids. Germline V CDR1 and CDR2: SGHRS, YFSETQ. In nucleotides, the CDR3 is TGCGCCAGCAGCTTGGTATATCAAGAGACCCAGTACTTC. Residues: CASSLVYQETQYF.